Listed below are T cell receptor beta chains from one sample, sequenced in a study of response to subunit inactivated influenza vaccine. In TCRdb, the RT-PCR reads were re-called with MiXCR into one record per CDR3 protein. Found here are more than 550,000 distinct CDR3 sequences, about 12% of them singletons; the top ten hold around 9.6%. The sequencing used PBMCs from blood, collected on the day of vaccination. Receptor source: a man aged 50 to 60 who received an inactivated influenza vaccine. The CDR3 runs from the conserved cysteine through the conserved F or W. D genes are given only for firm matches. Clone size is not always given. Where it is, it says once, few, many or a class for expanded clones.

clone size | D gene | J gene | V gene | CDR3 DNA | CDR3 protein
few | NA | TRBJ2-7 | TRBV9 | TGTGCCAGCGGGGTCGTAGGCGGGATGTACGAGCAGTACTTC | CASGVVGGMYEQYF
NA | NA | TRBJ2-5 | TRBV12-3/TRBV12-4 | TGTGCCAGCAGTCGAGTGCTAGGACAGAACCAAGAGACCCAGTACTTC | CASSRVLGQNQETQYF
NA | NA | TRBJ2-7 | TRBV7-2 | TGTGCCAGCAGCGCCTCGGGATACGAGCAGTACTTC | CASSASGYEQYF
NA | NA | TRBJ2-7 | TRBV10-1 | TGCGCCAGCAGTGAGACCTCCTACGAGCAGTACTTC | CASSETSYEQYF
few | NA | TRBJ1-2 | TRBV6-5 | TGTGCCAGCAGTTACGTGGGGGGCGCAAACTATGGCTACACCTTC | CASSYVGGANYGYTF
NA | NA | TRBJ2-3 | TRBV24-1 | TGTGCCACCAGTGACCCCGGGACATCTAGCACAGATACGCAGTATTTT | CATSDPGTSSTDTQYF
many | NA | TRBJ2-7 | TRBV5-6 | TGTGCCAGCAGCTTAGGGGTCTACGAGCAGTACTTC | CASSLGVYEQYF
NA | NA | TRBJ1-5 | TRBV5-4 | TGTGCCAGCAGCTACGGACCTGATCAGCCCCAGCATTTT | CASSYGPDQPQHF
few | TRBD1 | TRBJ2-7 | TRBV5-1 | TGCGCCAGCAGCGTCGGACAGGGTAACGAGCAGTACTTC | CASSVGQGNEQYF
many | NA | TRBJ2-1 | TRBV29-1 | TGCAGCGTTTCGGGACGTTACAACAATGAGCAGTTCTTC | CSVSGRYNNEQFF
NA | TRBD1 | TRBJ2-7 | TRBV6-1 | TGTGCCAGCAGTCGTACCGGGACAGGGTTCTACGAGCAGTACTTC | CASSRTGTGFYEQYF
many | NA | TRBJ1-5 | TRBV12-3/TRBV12-4 | TGTGCCAGCAGTTTAGGAGGGGTCAATCAGCCCCAGCATTTT | CASSLGGVNQPQHF
few | NA | TRBJ1-5 | TRBV27 | TGTGCCAGCAGTGCGGCCACGGGCAATCAGCCCCAGCATTTT | CASSAATGNQPQHF
NA | NA | TRBJ2-1 | TRBV12-3/TRBV12-4 | TGTGCCAGCAGTTTGATGGCCGGGAACAATGAGCAGTTCTTC | CASSLMAGNNEQFF
many | NA | TRBJ2-3 | TRBV12-3/TRBV12-4 | TGTGCCAGCAGTTGGGCCGGGCCCGCAGATACGCAGTATTTT | CASSWAGPADTQYF
few | TRBD1 | TRBJ1-1 | TRBV28 | TGTGCCAGCAGTTCGGGACAGGGGATCATGAACACTGAAGCTTTCTTT | CASSSGQGIMNTEAFF
few | NA | TRBJ1-5 | TRBV6-6 | TGTGCCAGCAGTTATCGGGGGGGTCAGCCCCAGCATTTT | CASSYRGGQPQHF
NA | NA | TRBJ2-3 | TRBV3-1 | TGTGCCAGCAGCCCGGATTGGGTGGCGACAGATACGCAGTATTTT | CASSPDWVATDTQYF
NA | TRBD1 | TRBJ2-7 | TRBV7-9 | TGTGCCAGCCAACCGGGACAGGGCAAGTACGAGCAGTACTTC | CASQPGQGKYEQYF
NA | NA | TRBJ2-3 | TRBV4-2 | TGTGCCAGCAGCCAAGATCCGGGGGGCCCAGGTACGCAGTATTTT | CASSQDPGGPGTQYF
many | NA | TRBJ1-1 | TRBV10-3 | TGTGCCATCAGTGAAGGCATATTGAACACTGAAGCTTTCTTT | CAISEGILNTEAFF
NA | NA | TRBJ1-1 | TRBV12-3/TRBV12-4 | TGTGCCAGCAGTTTGGAAAGGGCCACTGAAGCTTTCTTT | CASSLERATEAFF
NA | NA | TRBJ1-5 | TRBV20-1 | TGCAGTGCTAGAAAGGACGGATATAGCAATCAGCCCCAGCATTTT | CSARKDGYSNQPQHF
few | NA | TRBJ2-7 | TRBV20-1 | TGCAGTGCTAGGTCCCGCTCCTACGAGCAGTACTTC | CSARSRSYEQYF